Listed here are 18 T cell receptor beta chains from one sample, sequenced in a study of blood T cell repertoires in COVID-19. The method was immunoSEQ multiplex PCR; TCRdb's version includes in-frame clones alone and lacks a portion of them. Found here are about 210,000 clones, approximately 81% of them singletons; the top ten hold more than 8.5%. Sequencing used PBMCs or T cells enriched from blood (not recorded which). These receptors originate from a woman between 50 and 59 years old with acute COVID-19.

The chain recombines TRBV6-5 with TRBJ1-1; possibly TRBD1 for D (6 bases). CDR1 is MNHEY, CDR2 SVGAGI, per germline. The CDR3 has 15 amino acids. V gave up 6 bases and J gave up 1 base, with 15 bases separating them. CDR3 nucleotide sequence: TGTGCCAGCAGAGATCGGGGGGCGCGGAACACTGAAGCTTTCTTT. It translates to CASRDRGARNTEAFF.

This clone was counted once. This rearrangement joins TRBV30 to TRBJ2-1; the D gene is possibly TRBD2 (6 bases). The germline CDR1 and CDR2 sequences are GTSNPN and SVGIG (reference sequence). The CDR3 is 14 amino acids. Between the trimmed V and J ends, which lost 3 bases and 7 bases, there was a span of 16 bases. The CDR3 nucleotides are TGTGCCTGGAGATCTCTAGCGTTGGGGAATGAGCAGTTCTTC. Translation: CAWRSLALGNEQFF.

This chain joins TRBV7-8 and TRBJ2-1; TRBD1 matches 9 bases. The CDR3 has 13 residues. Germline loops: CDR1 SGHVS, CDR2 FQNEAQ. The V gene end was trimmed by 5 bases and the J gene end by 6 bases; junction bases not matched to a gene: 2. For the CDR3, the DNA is TGTGCCAGCAGCCGGGACAGGGTCAATGAGCAGTTCTTC. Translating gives CASSRDRVNEQFF. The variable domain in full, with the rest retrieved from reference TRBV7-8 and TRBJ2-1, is GAGVSQSPRYKVAKRGQDVALRCDPISGHVSLFWYQQALGQGPEFLTYFQNEAQLDKSGLPSDRFFAERPEGSVSTLKIQRTQQEDSAVYLCASSRDRVNEQFFGPGTRLTVL.

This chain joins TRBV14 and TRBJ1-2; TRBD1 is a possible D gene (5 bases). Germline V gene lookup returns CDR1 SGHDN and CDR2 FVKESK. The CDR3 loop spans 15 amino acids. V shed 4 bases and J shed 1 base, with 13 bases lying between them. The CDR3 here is CASSRVTAINYGYTF. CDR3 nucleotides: TGTGCCAGCAGCCGAGTGACAGCAATTAACTATGGCTACACCTTC.

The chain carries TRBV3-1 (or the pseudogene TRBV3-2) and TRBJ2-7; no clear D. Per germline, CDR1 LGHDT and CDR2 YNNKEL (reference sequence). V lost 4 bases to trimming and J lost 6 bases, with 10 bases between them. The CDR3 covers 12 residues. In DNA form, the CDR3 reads TGTGCCAGCAGCCGCCTGTCAGGCGAGCAGTACTTC. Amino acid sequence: CASSRLSGEQYF.

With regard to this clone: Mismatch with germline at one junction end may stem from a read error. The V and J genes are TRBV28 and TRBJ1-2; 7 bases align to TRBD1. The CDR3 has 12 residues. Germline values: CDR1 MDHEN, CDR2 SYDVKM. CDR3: CASRDSSLSWAF. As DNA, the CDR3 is TGTGCCAGTAGGGACAGCAGTTTAAGCTGGGCCTTC.

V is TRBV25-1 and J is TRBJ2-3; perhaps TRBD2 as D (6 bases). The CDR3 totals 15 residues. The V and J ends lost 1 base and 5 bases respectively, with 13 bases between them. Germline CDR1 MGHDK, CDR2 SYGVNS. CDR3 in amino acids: CASSEFRGGKDTQYF. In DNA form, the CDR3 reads TGTGCCAGCAGTGAATTTAGGGGCGGGAAAGATACGCAGTATTTT.

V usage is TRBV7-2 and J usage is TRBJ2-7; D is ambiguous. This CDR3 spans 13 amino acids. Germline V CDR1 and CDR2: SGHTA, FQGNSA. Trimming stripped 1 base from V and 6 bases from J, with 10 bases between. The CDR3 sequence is CASSLGPLAEQYF. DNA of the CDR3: TGTGCCAGCAGCTTAGGGCCTCTCGCCGAGCAGTACTTC.

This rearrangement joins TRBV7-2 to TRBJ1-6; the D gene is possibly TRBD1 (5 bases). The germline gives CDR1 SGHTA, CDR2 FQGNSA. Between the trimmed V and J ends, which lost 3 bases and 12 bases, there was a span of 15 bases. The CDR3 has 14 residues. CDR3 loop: CASSFGTPPGPLHF. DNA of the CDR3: TGTGCCAGCAGCTTCGGGACTCCACCGGGACCCCTCCACTTT.

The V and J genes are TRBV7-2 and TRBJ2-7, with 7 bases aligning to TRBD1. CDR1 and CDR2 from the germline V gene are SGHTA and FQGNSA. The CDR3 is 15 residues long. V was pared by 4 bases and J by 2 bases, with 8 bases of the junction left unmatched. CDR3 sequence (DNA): TGTGCCAGCAGCTCAGGACAGGCCCTAACCTACGAGCAGTACTTC. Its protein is CASSSGQALTYEQYF.

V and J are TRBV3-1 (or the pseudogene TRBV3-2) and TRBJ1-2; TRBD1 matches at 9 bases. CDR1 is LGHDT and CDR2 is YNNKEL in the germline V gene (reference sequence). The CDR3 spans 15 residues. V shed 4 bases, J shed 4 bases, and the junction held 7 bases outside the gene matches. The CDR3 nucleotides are TGTGCCAGCAGCCTTGGACAGGGGCAGGGCTATGGCTACACCTTC. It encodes CASSLGQGQGYGYTF.

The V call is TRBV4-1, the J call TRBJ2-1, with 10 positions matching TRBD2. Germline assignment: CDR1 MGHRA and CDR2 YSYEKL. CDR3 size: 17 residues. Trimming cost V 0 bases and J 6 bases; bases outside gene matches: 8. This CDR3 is CASSQDGQLAGTNEQFF. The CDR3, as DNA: TGCGCCAGCAGCCAAGACGGGCAACTAGCGGGGACCAATGAGCAGTTCTTC.

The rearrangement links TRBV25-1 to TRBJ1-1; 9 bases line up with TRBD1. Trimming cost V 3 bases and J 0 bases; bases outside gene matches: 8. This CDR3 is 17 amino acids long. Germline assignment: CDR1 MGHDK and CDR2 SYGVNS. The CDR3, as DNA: TGTGCCAGCAGTGAGGGACCCGGACAGGGGATGAACACTGAAGCTTTCTTT. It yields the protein CASSEGPGQGMNTEAFF.

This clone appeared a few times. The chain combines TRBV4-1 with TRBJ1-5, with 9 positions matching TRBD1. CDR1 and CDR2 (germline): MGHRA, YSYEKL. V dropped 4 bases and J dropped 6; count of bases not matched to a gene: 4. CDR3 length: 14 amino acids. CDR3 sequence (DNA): TGCGCCAGCAGCCCCGGGACAGGGTCTCAGCCCCAGCATTTT. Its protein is CASSPGTGSQPQHF.

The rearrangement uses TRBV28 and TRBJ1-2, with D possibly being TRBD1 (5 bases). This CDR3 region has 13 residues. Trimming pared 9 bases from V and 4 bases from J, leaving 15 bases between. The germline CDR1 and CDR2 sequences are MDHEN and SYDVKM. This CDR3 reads CASFVQGGYGYTF. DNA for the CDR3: TGTGCCAGTTTTGTTCAGGGCGGCTATGGCTACACCTTC.

Here the CDR3 reads CASSLPGGHQPQHF. For the CDR3, the DNA is TGTGCCAGCAGCCTACCAGGGGGCCATCAGCCCCAGCATTTT. The genes are TRBV7-8 and TRBJ1-5; 8 bases fit TRBD1. V gave up 5 bases and J gave up 5 bases; unmatched junction bases: 5. CDR1 is SGHVS and CDR2 is FQNEAQ in the germline V gene. The CDR3 extends over 14 amino acids.

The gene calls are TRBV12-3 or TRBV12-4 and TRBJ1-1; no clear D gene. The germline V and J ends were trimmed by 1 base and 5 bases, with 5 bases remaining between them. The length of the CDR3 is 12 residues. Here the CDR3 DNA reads TGTGCCAGCAGTTTAGAGCTGACTGAAGCTTTCTTT. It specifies CASSLELTEAFF.

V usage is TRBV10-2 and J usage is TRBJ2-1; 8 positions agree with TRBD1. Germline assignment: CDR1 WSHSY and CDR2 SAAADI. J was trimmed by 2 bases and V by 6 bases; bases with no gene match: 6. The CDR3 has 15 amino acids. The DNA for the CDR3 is TGCGCCAGCAGGGATACAGGGGGAACCTACAATGAGCAGTTCTTC. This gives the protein CASRDTGGTYNEQFF.